This T cell receptor beta chain was found in a study of siplizumab effects on memory and regulatory T cells. Note on this clone: The target antigen is unknown.

Study-level points and caveats: The majority of clones, roughly 80-96% of proliferating CD4+ or CD8+ clones, lacked an assignable naive or memory phenotype.

The CDR3 totals 12 residues. Germline V gene data show CDR1 as LNHDA and CDR2 as SQIVND (reference sequence). The V end lost 8 bases, the J end lost 8 bases, and 13 bases lay between the germline ends. The repertoire was sequenced with immunoSEQ multiplex PCR; TCRdb's copy has only in-frame clones and lacks some. The sample yields some 120,000 clones, just over 90% seen once. Input material: non-Treg CD4+ T cells sorted from blood. The genes are TRBV19 and TRBJ1-5; D gene uncertain. This sequence was found in a human donor in good health. CDR3 in DNA: TGTGCCAGTTGCCTTGGTGGGGAGCCCCAGCATTTT. Translating gives CASCLGGEPQHF. Using reference TRBV19 and TRBJ1-5 for the parts outside the CDR3, the full variable domain is DGGITQSPKYLFRKEGQNVTLSCEQNLNHDAMYWYRQDPGQGLRLIYYSQIVNDFQKGDIAEGYSVSREKKESFPLTVTSAQKNPTAFYLCASCLGGEPQHFGDGTRLSIL.